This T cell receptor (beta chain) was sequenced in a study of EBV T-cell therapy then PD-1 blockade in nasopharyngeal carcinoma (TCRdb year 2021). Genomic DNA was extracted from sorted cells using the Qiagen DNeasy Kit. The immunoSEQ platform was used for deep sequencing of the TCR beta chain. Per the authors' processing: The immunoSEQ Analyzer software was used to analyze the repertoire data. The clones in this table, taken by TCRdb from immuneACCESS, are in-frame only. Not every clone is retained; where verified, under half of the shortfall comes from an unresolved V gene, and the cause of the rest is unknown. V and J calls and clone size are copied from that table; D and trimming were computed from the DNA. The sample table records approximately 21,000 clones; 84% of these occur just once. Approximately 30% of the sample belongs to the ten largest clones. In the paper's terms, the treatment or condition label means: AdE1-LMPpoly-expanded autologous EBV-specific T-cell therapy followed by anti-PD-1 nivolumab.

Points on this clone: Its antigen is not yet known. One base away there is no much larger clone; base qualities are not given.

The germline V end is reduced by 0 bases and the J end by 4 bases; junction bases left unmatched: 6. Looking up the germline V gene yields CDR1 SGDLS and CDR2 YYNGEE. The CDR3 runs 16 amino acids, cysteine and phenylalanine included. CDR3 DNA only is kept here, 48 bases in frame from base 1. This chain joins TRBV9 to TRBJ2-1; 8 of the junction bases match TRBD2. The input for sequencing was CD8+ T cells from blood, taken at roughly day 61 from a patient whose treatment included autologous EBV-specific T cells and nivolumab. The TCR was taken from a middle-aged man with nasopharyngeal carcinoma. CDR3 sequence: CASSVAGGLVYNEQFF. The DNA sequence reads TGTGCCAGCAGCGTAGCGGGGGGGCTCGTATACAATGAGCAGTTCTTC.